This T cell receptor beta chain came from a study of T cells in Graves' hyperthyroidism and ophthalmopathy. Study-wide findings and caveats: In validation, the model predicted ophthalmopathy. These predictions came a median approximately six months before onset. Stable hyperthyroidism was separated from ophthalmopathy by a model based on 13 V-J features. Blood also held most thyroid clonotypes expanded beyond 0.001.

CDR1 and CDR2 from the germline V gene are MGHDK and SYGVNS. The CDR3 contains 12 residues. Amplified TCR beta CDR3 regions derived from RNA transcripts. During a first-round RT-PCR of the TCR CDR3, the HTBI primer set was used. MiXCR, applied by TCRdb to the multiplex PCR reads, yields one record per CDR3 protein. The sample carries hundreds of thousands of distinct CDR3 sequences, about 43% recorded once. Hyperthyroidism of Graves' type that showed no ophthalmopathy progression within 18 months was stable. In regard to this clonotype: Its antigen is unidentified. Just one base apart from a much larger clone, this may be a read error.

The clonotype was recovered from a woman between 18 and 30 years old with Graves' hyperthyroidism. Sequencing was performed on peripheral blood or thyroid tissue (not recorded which). The rearrangement links TRBV25-1 to TRBJ2-7; D tentatively fits TRBD1 or TRBD2 (5 bases each). The CDR3 sequence is CAGSEGTYEQYF. In nucleotides, the CDR3 is TGTGCCGGCAGTGAGGGGACCTACGAGCAGTACTTC.